Sequencing of this T cell receptor beta chain was carried out in a study of Graves' ophthalmopathy and Graves' hyperthyroidism. This CDR3 comprises 13 residues. V shed 5 bases and J shed 4 bases, with 12 bases lying between them. Germline values: CDR1 ENHRY, CDR2 SYGVKD. Study results and caveats: Blood also contained most of the expanded thyroid clonotypes above 0.001 frequency.

Amplification from RNA transcripts yielded the TCR beta CDR3 regions. HTBI primers served in a first-round RT-PCR, which a second-round multiplex PCR followed. TCRdb re-derived calls from the multiplex PCR reads in MiXCR, one entry per CDR3 protein. The sample contains about 620,000 distinct CDR3 sequences, 22% of which appear only once. This clonotype was picked up many times. Its antigen remains unidentified. The receptor comes from a young woman with stable Graves' hyperthyroidism. Some clones in this sample may be carry-over from other donors' samples. Sequences were obtained from peripheral blood. V gene TRBV10-3 combines with J gene TRBJ2-7; perhaps TRBD1 as D (6 bases). The CDR3 sequence: CAISPAGEYEQYF. The CDR3 DNA reads as TGTGCCATCAGTCCGGCAGGGGAATACGAGCAGTACTTC.